The entry that follows covers one T cell receptor (beta chain) sequence. The antigen remains unidentified. Libraries were prepared by immunoSEQ multiplex PCR; TCRdb keeps only in-frame clonotypes and omits some of them. The table includes under 110,000 clones, 75% to 90% detected once. This entry belongs to a study of PD-1 blockade in classical Hodgkin lymphoma. The CDR3 spans 15 residues. The germline V gene encodes CDR1 SGHTA and CDR2 FQGNSA. J was trimmed by 9 bases and V by 3 bases; bases with no gene match: 9. Overall study findings and caveats: Newly diagnosed patients reportedly trailed healthy donors in baseline TCR diversity.

Every one of the patients relapsed after autologous stem cell transplantation (brentuximab vedotin exposure was variable). This receptor was identified in a human donor with classical Hodgkin lymphoma. The V gene is TRBV7-2, the J gene TRBJ2-1, with TRBD2 matching 9 bases. The sample in question was peripheral blood mononuclear cells (PBMCs), obtained before the second cycle of nivolumab. The CDR3 DNA follows: TGTGCCAGCAGCTTTACGGCGGGGGGGCACGGTGAGCAGTTCTTC. Its translation is CASSFTAGGHGEQFF.